This T cell receptor (beta chain) is drawn from a study of CD8+ T cells in alopecia areata. Study results and limitations: Clonality was higher in lesional than normal scalp, especially in alopecia totalis/universalis.

CDR1 and CDR2 from the germline V gene are MNHEY and SVGAGI. V was cut by 4 bases and J by 7 bases, with 5 bases left in between. CDR3 size: 11 residues. About this clone itself: Its antigen is undetermined.

RNA extraction was followed by reverse transcription into cDNA, which acted as the sequencing template. Data came from immunoSEQ multiplex PCR; TCRdb stores just in-frame clones and leaves some out. The profile shows about 130,000 clones, approximately 48% of them singletons. Patients with alopecia areata provided lesional scalp punch biopsies as well as peripheral blood. PBMCs provided sorted CD4+ and CD8+ T cells. The receptor's source is a human donor with alopecia areata. The specimen comprised CD8+ T cells sorted from blood, sampled at week 0. V gene TRBV6-5 combines with J gene TRBJ2-1; D not certain. Here the CDR3 reads CASSSANEQFF. Written as DNA, the CDR3 is TGTGCCAGCAGTTCCGCTAATGAGCAGTTCTTC.